Listed below are T cell receptor beta chains from one sample, sequenced in a study of T cells in Graves' hyperthyroidism and ophthalmopathy. One entry per CDR3 protein, called by TCRdb with MiXCR from the multiplex PCR reads. The sample has about 610,000 distinct CDR3 sequences, about half seen once; the top ten hold about 8%. The sequencing sample was made of peripheral blood or thyroid tissue (not recorded which). The receptors were sampled from a woman aged 18-30 years with Graves' hyperthyroidism. Each CDR3 is given with its conserved first and last residue. Each record gives: V gene, D gene, clone size, J gene, CDR3 DNA, CDR3 protein. A D gene is named only where the DNA matches it firmly. Some rows have no size entry. The others give once, few or many, or a class for an expanded clone.

TRBV7-9,NA,once,TRBJ2-5,TGTGCCATGGGACGACGGCAAGAGACCCAGTACTTC,CAMGRRQETQYF
TRBV29-1,TRBD2,NA,TRBJ2-3,TGCAGCGTTGGAGATATGCGGGAGAGCACAGATACGCAGTATTTT,CSVGDMRESTDTQYF
TRBV29-1,NA,NA,TRBJ1-1,TGCAGCGTCCAAAGGCAGGGAACTGAAGCTTTCTTT,CSVQRQGTEAFF
TRBV7-6,NA,many,TRBJ2-5,TGTGCCAGCAGCCACGTCCTCTCGACCCAGTACTTC,CASSHVLSTQYF
TRBV9,TRBD1,NA,TRBJ1-5,TGTGCCAGCACCGGACAGGGGGGAAATCAGCCCCAGCATTTT,CASTGQGGNQPQHF
TRBV7-3,TRBD1,many,TRBJ1-6,TGTGCCAGCAGCCGGGACAGGGGATCACCCCTCCACTTT,CASSRDRGSPLHF
TRBV4-1,NA,many,TRBJ1-3,TGCGCCAGCAGCCAAGAGAGGGGATCTGGAAACACCATATATTTT,CASSQERGSGNTIYF
TRBV20-1,NA,few,TRBJ2-3,TGCAGTGCGAAGAAGGGAACAGATACGCAGTATTTT,CSAKKGTDTQYF
TRBV7-2,TRBD1,NA,TRBJ1-4,TGTGCCAGCAGCTTTAACAGGGGGTTC,CASSFNRGF
TRBV20-1,NA,many,TRBJ2-2,TGCAGTGCTAGAGGTCGGCGTCGGACGGCGAACACCGGGGAGCTGTTTTTT,CSARGRRRTANTGELFF
TRBV2,NA,NA,TRBJ1-5,TGTGCTACTAGCAGCAGGGACGGTCAGCCCCAGCATTTT,CATSSRDGQPQHF
TRBV2,NA,many,TRBJ1-5,TGTGCCAGCACGTCAGGGGAGGGTCAGCCCCAGCATTTT,CASTSGEGQPQHF
TRBV20-1,NA,many,TRBJ2-7,TGCAGTGCTAGTGAAGGGAGCTCCTACGAGCAGTACTTC,CSASEGSSYEQYF
TRBV7-6,TRBD1,NA,TRBJ2-2,TGTGCCAGCAGCCCCGGGACAGGGGGGATCAGCACCGGGGAGCTGTTTTTT,CASSPGTGGISTGELFF
TRBV6-1,NA,NA,TRBJ1-5,TGTGCCAGCAGCGGACTAGAGGGTAGCAATCAGCCCCAGCATTTT,CASSGLEGSNQPQHF
TRBV2,NA,NA,TRBJ1-4,TGTGCCAGCAGTCGGGACTTGCCCTTT,CASSRDLPF
TRBV12-3/TRBV12-4,NA,many,TRBJ1-6,TGTGCCAGCAGCTTATTAGGGGGGAATTCACCCCTCCACTTT,CASSLLGGNSPLHF
TRBV6-6,NA,NA,TRBJ1-2,TGTGCCAGCAGTTACTCAAGGACGGGTGTAGGCGGCTACACCTTC,CASSYSRTGVGGYTF
TRBV29-1,TRBD1,NA,TRBJ1-2,TGCGGCGTTGAAGACAGGGACGGCTATGGCTACACCTTC,CGVEDRDGYGYTF
TRBV5-4,NA,many,TRBJ2-7,TGTGCCAGCAGCTACCGACAGGTCCCTTACGAGCAGTACTTC,CASSYRQVPYEQYF
TRBV19,NA,NA,TRBJ1-5,TGTGCCAGTAGTAACTGGGGGGCTGAGCCCCAGCATTTT,CASSNWGAEPQHF
TRBV6-6,TRBD1,many,TRBJ1-1,TGTGCCAGCATCGACAGGGGAGAGGGCACTGAAGCTTTCTTT,CASIDRGEGTEAFF
TRBV15,TRBD2,few,TRBJ2-7,TGTGCCACCAGCAGAGATAGCGGGACCTACGAGCAGTACTTC,CATSRDSGTYEQYF
TRBV3-1,NA,few,TRBJ1-2,TGTGCCAGCAGCCCGAGGGGTGAGCAATATGGCTACACCTTC,CASSPRGEQYGYTF
TRBV4-1,TRBD2,many,TRBJ2-7,TGCGCCAGCAGCCAAGATCGGGCGAGGCTGACTAGCGGACCTTACGAGCAGTACTTC,CASSQDRARLTSGPYEQYF
TRBV6-5,NA,many,TRBJ1-1,TGTGCCAGCAGTTACTCGGGAGGGGTTGACACTGAAGCTTTCTTT,CASSYSGGVDTEAFF
TRBV15,NA,once,TRBJ2-7,TGTGCCACCAGCAGCCAAGCCTACGAGCAGTACTTC,CATSSQAYEQYF
TRBV6-1,NA,NA,TRBJ2-2,TGTGCCAGCAGTGAGAACAGGAACACCGGGGAGCTGTTTTTT,CASSENRNTGELFF
TRBV6-4,NA,NA,TRBJ2-2,TGTGCCATCCAAGGGGAGCTGTTTTTT,CAIQGELFF
TRBV5-5,TRBD2,many,TRBJ2-7,TGTGCCAGCAGCTTGGGTACTAGCGGCCCCTACGAGCAGTACTTC,CASSLGTSGPYEQYF
TRBV20-1,TRBD1,NA,TRBJ1-5,TGCAGTGCACAGGGGTTCAATCAGCCCCAGCATTTT,CSAQGFNQPQHF